This T cell receptor beta chain was profiled in a study of blood T cell repertoires in COVID-19. Germline V CDR1 and CDR2: SGHTA, FQGNSA. CDR3 size: 15 residues. V was cut by 1 base and J by 0 bases, with 9 bases left in between. The method was immunoSEQ multiplex PCR; TCRdb's version includes in-frame clones alone and lacks a portion of them. The data contain about 160,000 clones, about 90% of them singletons. This chain connects TRBV7-2 to TRBJ1-1; a possible D gene is TRBD1 (5 bases). Input material: peripheral blood. This clonotype originated in a man under 40 with COVID-19, enrolled during active disease. The CDR3 protein is CASSLVPGLNTEAFF. The DNA of the CDR3 is TGTGCCAGCAGCTTAGTACCAGGGCTGAACACTGAAGCTTTCTTT.